This T cell receptor beta chain was retrieved from a study of cytomegalovirus exposure and HLA in healthy donors. Overall study results and limits: A later analysis linked a missense DCLRE1C variant to TCR beta V- and J-gene trimming.

Regarding this clone: Its antigen remains unidentified.

The PCR employed 60 Vbeta primers together with 13 Jbeta primers. The method was immunoSEQ multiplex PCR; TCRdb's version includes in-frame clones alone and lacks a portion of them. The sample carries 90,000 to 120,000 clones, 70% recorded once. This CDR3 region has 13 residues. Looked up from germline, CDR1 is WNHNN and CDR2 is SYGVQD (reference sequence). Germline trimming cut 5 bases from V and 3 bases from J; bases unmatched to any gene: 3. The V and J genes are TRBV10-1 and TRBJ1-2, with 7 nucleotides matching TRBD1. This TCR was sampled from a man aged 35 to 55 in good health and CMV-seropositive. Sequencing was carried out using PBMCs. CDR3 sequence: CASSPGTDYGYTF. CDR3 in DNA: TGCGCCAGCAGTCCCGGGACAGACTATGGCTACACCTTC.